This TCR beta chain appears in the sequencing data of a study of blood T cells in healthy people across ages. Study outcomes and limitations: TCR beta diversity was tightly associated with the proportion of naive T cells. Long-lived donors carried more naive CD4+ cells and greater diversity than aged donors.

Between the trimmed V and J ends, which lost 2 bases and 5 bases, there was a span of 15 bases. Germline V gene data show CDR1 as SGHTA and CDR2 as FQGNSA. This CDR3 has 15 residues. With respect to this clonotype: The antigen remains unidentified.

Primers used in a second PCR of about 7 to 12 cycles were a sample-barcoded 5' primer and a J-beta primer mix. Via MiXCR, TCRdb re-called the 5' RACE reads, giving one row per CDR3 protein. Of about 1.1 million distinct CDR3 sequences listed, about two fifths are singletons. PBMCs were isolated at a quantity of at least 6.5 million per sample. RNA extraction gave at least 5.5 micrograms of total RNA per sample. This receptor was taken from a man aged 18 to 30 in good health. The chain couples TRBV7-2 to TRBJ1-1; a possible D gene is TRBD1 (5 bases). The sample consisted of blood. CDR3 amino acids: CASSLLRGMGTEAFF. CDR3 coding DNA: TGTGCCAGCAGCTTACTCCGGGGGATGGGGACTGAAGCTTTCTTT.